The clone carrying this TCR beta chain appeared once. Its specificity is unknown. TCRdb's copy holds only in-frame clones and misses some; the assay was immunoSEQ multiplex PCR. This table holds about 110,000 clones, about 93% found once. The CDR3 has 17 residues. Germline-derived CDR1 and CDR2 are SGHTA and FQGNSA. Trimming stripped 2 bases from V and 5 bases from J, with 21 bases between. The record originates from a study of T cell responses to AZD1222 COVID-19 vaccine. Study outcomes and limitations: Increases in Spike-specific TCR breadth and depth were seen after two AZD1222 doses. Researchers took repertoire samples only after the peak T cell response had come. Most donors were white British, females outnumbered males, and clonal diversity was possibly underestimated. Only 5 or 6 people who got AZD1222 tested seropositive at baseline.

The genes are TRBV7-2 and TRBJ1-2, with D tentatively TRBD1 (5 bases). This receptor was obtained from an adult in good health. The source was peripheral blood, collected on day 0 of AZD1222 vaccination. CDR3 nucleotide sequence: TGTGCCAGCAGCTTACCTAGGAGGAGGGGTAGAGGGTATGGCTACACCTTC. Translating it yields CASSLPRRRGRGYGYTF.